Each of the 24 T cell receptor beta chains below was sequenced from the same sample in a study of blood T cell repertoires in COVID-19. Sequencing was performed with immunoSEQ multiplex PCR; in TCRdb, only in-frame clones are kept and a portion is missing. The top ten clones hold 0.75% to 1% of a sample with over 250,000 clones, roughly 86% of them seen once. Sequences were obtained from PBMCs or T cells enriched from blood (not recorded which). The receptors here all came from a woman in her twenties or thirties who had recovered from COVID-19.

V gene TRBV19 combines with J gene TRBJ2-3; 13 bases line up with TRBD2. The CDR3 covers 18 residues. V lost 4 bases, J lost 3 bases, and 10 bases stayed unmatched. Germline CDR1 is LNHDA and CDR2 is SQIVND (reference sequence). Here the CDR3 DNA reads TGTGCCAGTAGTAGCCCCACTAGACTAGCGGGGGGTACAGATACGCAGTATTTT. Protein: CASSSPTRLAGGTDTQYF.

CDR3 DNA: TGTGCCAGCAGTGAAATCAGGGCGGGGGACTATGGCTACACCTTC. The encoded protein is CASSEIRAGDYGYTF. The chain employs TRBV2 and TRBJ1-2, with D possibly being TRBD1 (5 bases). The germline V and J ends were trimmed by 2 bases and 3 bases, with 13 bases remaining between them. The CDR3 totals 15 residues. CDR1 is SNHLY, CDR2 FYNNEI, per germline.

J is TRBJ1-3 and V is TRBV6-5, with 7 bases that match TRBD1. V shed 7 bases, J shed 5 bases, and the junction held 5 bases outside the gene matches. The CDR3 extends over 13 amino acids. Germline values: CDR1 MNHEY, CDR2 SVGAGI. This chain's CDR3 is CASTRQGRNTIYF. The CDR3 DNA sequence: TGTGCCAGCACCCGACAGGGTAGAAACACCATATATTTT.

The CDR3 sequence is CASRKRTGGNQPQHF. The CDR3 region has the DNA TGTGCCAGTAGAAAAAGGACAGGGGGGAATCAGCCCCAGCATTTT. This sequence joins TRBV19 and TRBJ1-5; 10 bases map to TRBD1. Germline assignment: CDR1 LNHDA and CDR2 SQIVND (reference sequence). V was pared by 6 bases and J by 4 bases, with 6 bases of the junction left unmatched. The CDR3 length is 15 residues.

The rearrangement joins TRBV7-2 to TRBJ1-1, with D maybe TRBD1 (5 bases). Germline V gene lookup returns CDR1 SGHTA and CDR2 FQGNSA. This CDR3 spans 13 amino acids. V was pared by 4 bases and J by 4 bases, with 10 bases between. The CDR3 spells CASSWMGGTEAFF. In DNA, the CDR3 is TGTGCCAGCAGCTGGATGGGGGGCACTGAAGCTTTCTTT.

This chain connects TRBV6-4 to TRBJ2-1; 12 bases match TRBD2. Germline V gene sequence: CDR1 MRHNA, CDR2 SNTAGT. V trimming: 5 bases; J trimming: 4 bases; junction bases outside the gene matches: 6. The CDR3 runs to 16 residues. In DNA form, the CDR3 reads TGTGCCAGCAGTCGACTAGCGGGGGTATCATACAATGAGCAGTTCTTC. Protein product: CASSRLAGVSYNEQFF.

The rearrangement joins TRBV5-1 to TRBJ1-6; TRBD1 is a possible D gene (6 bases). This CDR3 contains 17 residues. V was shortened by 3 bases and J by 8 bases, with 21 bases between the two germline ends. Germline V gene data show CDR1 as SGHRS and CDR2 as YFSETQ. DNA for the CDR3: TGCGCCAGCAGCTCAACAACCGGGACATTTAAGGATTCACCCCTCCACTTT. Its protein product is CASSSTTGTFKDSPLHF.

The chain joins TRBV30 to TRBJ1-5; D uncertain. The germline gives CDR1 GTSNPN, CDR2 SVGIG (reference sequence). The CDR3 runs to 15 residues. V gave up 1 base and J gave up 1 base, with 11 bases separating them. DNA of the CDR3: TGTGCCTGGAGTGCCATGCGAACCAGCAATCAGCCCCAGCATTTT. This encodes CAWSAMRTSNQPQHF. The whole variable domain, remainder taken from reference TRBV30 and TRBJ1-5, is SQTIHQWPATLVQPVGSPLSLECTVEGTSNPNLYWYRQAAGRGLQLLFYSVGIGQISSEVPQNLSASRPQDRQFILSSKKLLLSDSGFYLCAWSAMRTSNQPQHFGDGTRLSIL.

The rearrangement joins TRBV6-2 or TRBV6-3 to TRBJ1-6; D gene ambiguous. V gave up 0 bases and J gave up 6 bases, with 18 bases separating them. CDR1 MNHEY and CDR2 SVGEGT come from the germline V gene. The CDR3 extends over 18 amino acids. The CDR3 DNA follows: TGTGCCAGCAGTTACTCGGGCGATCGCAGGAGGTCTAATTCACCCCTCCACTTT. This encodes CASSYSGDRRRSNSPLHF.

The chain has TRBV9 and TRBJ2-3, with 9 bases lining up with TRBD1. This CDR3 region has 21 residues. The ends lost 4 bases at V and 0 bases at J; junction bases unmatched: 21. CDR1 is SGDLS and CDR2 is YYNGEE in the germline V gene. In DNA form, the CDR3 reads TGTGCCAGCAGCACACGGACAGGGGACTTTGGCGATGGCTTTAGCACAGATACGCAGTATTTT. This codes for CASSTRTGDFGDGFSTDTQYF.

The chain has TRBV21-1 and TRBJ1-1; the table calls TRBD1, which could not be checked here. TRBV21-1 is listed as a pseudogene. This CDR3 is 14 amino acids long. The DNA for the CDR3 is TGTGCCAGCAGCAAAAAGGGGGTTTGGACTGAAGCTTTCTTT. Amino acid sequence: CASSKKGVWTEAFF.

CDR3 residues: CASSKKCREPRLHEQYF. The CDR3 region has the DNA TGTGCCAGCAGCAAAAAATGCCGGGAGCCTAGGCTCCACGAGCAGTACTTC. The chain joins TRBV21-1 to TRBJ2-7; the table assigns TRBD2, which was not confirmed against the DNA. TRBV21-1 is a recognized pseudogene. This CDR3 is 17 amino acids long.

The V call is TRBV5-6, the J call TRBJ2-5; 8 bases fit TRBD1. Germline values: CDR1 SGHDT, CDR2 YYEEEE. CDR3 size: 14 residues. V lost 9 bases to trimming and J lost 5 bases; unmatched junction nucleotides: 12. The CDR3 DNA is TGTGCCACTAGTCCAGGGGGCGCAAAGGAGACCCAGTACTTC. It is translated as CATSPGGAKETQYF.

The chain uses TRBV11-3 and TRBJ2-5; TRBD1 matches 7 bases. V trimming: 5 bases; J trimming: 2 bases; junction bases outside the gene matches: 5. The CDR3 totals 14 residues. The germline V gene encodes CDR1 SGHNT and CDR2 YENEEA. The CDR3 sequence is CASSAPTGQETQYF. DNA for the CDR3: TGTGCCAGCAGCGCCCCGACAGGGCAAGAGACCCAGTACTTC.

In nucleotides, the CDR3 is TGTGCCAGCAGCGCCCGGACTAGCTTAGATACGCAGTATTTT. Its translation: CASSARTSLDTQYF. This chain uses TRBV27 with TRBJ2-3, with TRBD2 matching over 8 bases. The CDR3 runs 14 residues. Germline CDR1 and CDR2: MNHEY and SMNVEV (reference sequence). After removal of 6 bases from V and 5 bases from J, the junction contained 7 bases not matched to a gene.

The chain carries TRBV4-1 and TRBJ2-7, with 8 bases identical to TRBD2. J was trimmed by 6 bases and V by 1 base; bases with no gene match: 5. This CDR3 is 14 amino acids long. CDR1 is MGHRA, CDR2 YSYEKL, per germline. In nucleotides, the CDR3 is TGCGCCAGCAGCCAAGGAAGCGGGAGTGTCGAGCAGTACTTC. Its translation: CASSQGSGSVEQYF.

This chain joins TRBV19 and TRBJ2-7; 11 bases match TRBD2. Germline CDR1 LNHDA, CDR2 SQIVND (reference sequence). The CDR3 is 13 amino acids. V shed 5 bases and J 6 bases; nucleotides not matched to a gene: 3. The CDR3 nucleotides read TGTGCCAGTAGTTTACTAGCGGGAGCCGAGCAGTACTTC. Translating gives CASSLLAGAEQYF. Filled out from reference TRBV19 and TRBJ2-7, the complete variable domain reads DGGITQSPKYLFRKEGQNVTLSCEQNLNHDAMYWYRQDPGQGLRLIYYSQIVNDFQKGDIAEGYSVSREKKESFPLTVTSAQKNPTAFYLCASSLLAGAEQYFGPGTRLTVT.

The genes are TRBV30 and TRBJ1-2, with TRBD1 as a possible D gene (6 bases). The CDR3 contains 16 residues. Germline-derived CDR1 and CDR2 are GTSNPN and SVGIG (reference sequence). Trimming pared 3 bases from V and 2 bases from J, leaving 19 bases between. The CDR3 protein is CAWRPGGQGPNYGYTF. The CDR3 coding sequence is TGTGCCTGGAGGCCGGGGGGGCAGGGGCCCAACTATGGCTACACCTTC.

This clone was seen only a few times. Mismatch with germline at one junction end may stem from a read error. The gene calls are TRBV10-3 and TRBJ2-7; D is perhaps TRBD1 (6 bases). The CDR3 extends over 15 amino acids. CDR1 and CDR2 (germline): ENHRY, SYGVKD. The CDR3 bases are TGTGCCATCAGTGAGTACAGGGAAGTGTCCTCCGAGCAGTACTTC. This codes for CAISEYREVSSEQYF.

This clone was found a few times. This chain connects TRBV4-1 to TRBJ1-2; D perhaps matches TRBD1 (5 bases). V was pared by 4 bases and J by 6 bases, with 24 bases between. CDR3 size: 17 residues. Germline V gene data show CDR1 as MGHRA and CDR2 as YSYEKL. CDR3 DNA sequence: TGCGCCAGCAGCCCAGCCCCGGGGGGTGGCTTTCGGGATGGCTACACCTTC. This codes for CASSPAPGGGFRDGYTF.

This clone was seen a single time. This chain uses TRBV30 with TRBJ2-2; 8 bases align to TRBD2. The V segment lost 3 bases and the J segment 6 bases; nucleotides outside the gene matches: 9. The CDR3 extends over 15 amino acids. CDR1 and CDR2 from the germline V gene are GTSNPN and SVGIG (reference sequence). CDR3 sequence reads: CAWRGRGGVPGELFF. In nucleotides, the CDR3 is TGTGCCTGGAGAGGACGGGGGGGAGTTCCCGGGGAGCTGTTTTTT. Full variable domain (missing parts from reference TRBV30 and TRBJ2-2): SQTIHQWPATLVQPVGSPLSLECTVEGTSNPNLYWYRQAAGRGLQLLFYSVGIGQISSEVPQNLSASRPQDRQFILSSKKLLLSDSGFYLCAWRGRGGVPGELFFGEGSRLTVL.

V and J are TRBV27 and TRBJ2-1; D might be TRBD2 (7 bases). The V gene lost 8 bases and the J gene lost 0 bases, with 17 bases spanning the gap. In germline, CDR1 is MNHEY, CDR2 SMNVEV (reference sequence). CDR3 length: 16 amino acids. CDR3 sequence reads: CASSPGGHRSYNEQFF. The CDR3 nucleotides read TGTGCCAGCTCGCCCGGGGGGCACCGCTCCTACAATGAGCAGTTCTTC.

The chain couples TRBV2 to TRBJ2-7, with D tentatively TRBD2 (6 bases). The CDR3 is made up of 16 amino acids. Germline V gene data show CDR1 as SNHLY and CDR2 as FYNNEI. The V end was cut by 4 bases, the J end by 0 bases, with 16 bases between. CDR3 sequence: CASSAHILASSYEQYF. The CDR3 nucleotides read TGTGCCAGCAGTGCCCACATACTAGCTAGCTCCTACGAGCAGTACTTC.

The chain links TRBV27 to TRBJ2-6; D ambiguous. The CDR3 has 14 residues. V was trimmed by 3 bases and J by 0 bases, leaving 3 bases between them. The germline gives CDR1 MNHEY, CDR2 SMNVEV (reference sequence). CDR3 nucleotides: TGTGCCAGCAGTTTTAGCTCTGGGGCCAACGTCCTGACTTTC. This translates into CASSFSSGANVLTF.